These 23 T cell receptor beta chains were all obtained from the same sample, sequenced in a study of T-cell memory formation after mild COVID-19. TCRdb fed the 5' RACE reads into MiXCR, producing one record per CDR3 protein. In the table there are some 210,000 distinct CDR3 sequences, around 18% of which are singletons. Material: PBMCs or a T cell subset sorted from them (not recorded which). These receptors came from an adult woman who had mild COVID-19 (a few samples of this study predate the infection). Cell type and time point are not known.

The V and J genes are TRBV18 and TRBJ2-1, with a possible D match to TRBD1 (5 bases). The CDR3 consists of 13 residues. Germline V gene lookup returns CDR1 KGHSH and CDR2 LQKENI. The V end lost 1 base, the J end lost 10 bases, and 11 bases lay between the germline ends. Here the CDR3 reads CASSPQGRGEQFF. CDR3 DNA: TGTGCCAGCTCACCACAGGGAAGGGGCGAGCAGTTCTTC. Full variable domain (remainder filled in from reference TRBV18 and TRBJ2-1): NAGVMQNPRHLVRRRGQEARLRCSPMKGHSHVYWYRQLPEEGLKFMVYLQKENIIDESGMPKERFSAEFPKEGPSILRIQQVVRGDSAAYFCASSPQGRGEQFFGPGTRLTVL.

This clonotype is medium-sized by share. The V call is TRBV5-1, the J call TRBJ2-5, with D possibly being TRBD2 (6 bases). Trimming took off 7 bases at V and 2 bases at J, with 12 bases between the two ends. Germline-derived CDR1 and CDR2 are SGHRS and YFSETQ. This CDR3 is built from 13 residues. The CDR3 DNA is TGCGCCAGCCGTAAAGGACTACAAGAGACCCAGTACTTC. It yields the protein CASRKGLQETQYF.

Only a few counts were recorded for this clonotype. The chain carries TRBV12-3 or TRBV12-4 and TRBJ2-2; 9 bases are a match to TRBD1. V was clipped by 5 bases and J by 0 bases; unmatched bases: 4. This CDR3 has 16 residues. The CDR3 region has the DNA TGTGCCAGCAGTCCGAGACAGGGGGCGAACACCGGGGAGCTGTTTTTT. Translated: CASSPRQGANTGELFF.

This clonotype occurred many times. The V gene is TRBV18, the J gene TRBJ2-7, with a tentative D call TRBD1 (6 bases). Germline V lookup: CDR1 KGHSH, CDR2 LQKENI. V was cut by 6 bases and J by 0 bases, with 12 bases left in between. The CDR3 is made up of 14 amino acids. The CDR3 nucleotides are TGTGCCAGCTCGGTGACAGGCCGCTCCTACGAGCAGTACTTC. It codes for CASSVTGRSYEQYF. The variable domain in full, with the rest retrieved from reference TRBV18 and TRBJ2-7, is NAGVMQNPRHLVRRRGQEARLRCSPMKGHSHVYWYRQLPEEGLKFMVYLQKENIIDESGMPKERFSAEFPKEGPSILRIQQVVRGDSAAYFCASSVTGRSYEQYFGPGTRLTVT.

The chain is built from TRBV20-1 and TRBJ2-7; TRBD1 agrees at 8 bases. The CDR3 loop spans 14 amino acids. Germline V gene data show CDR1 as DFQATT and CDR2 as SNEGSKA (reference sequence). V was pared by 7 bases and J by 5 bases, with 13 bases of the junction left unmatched. The CDR3 DNA reads as TGCAGTGGTTTCCCTAGAGACAGGGGCCACGAGCAGTACTTC. Translated: CSGFPRDRGHEQYF.

This clonotype was counted only a few times. The chain is built from TRBV24-1 and TRBJ2-6, with 7 bases that match TRBD1. This CDR3 has 17 residues. J lost 0 bases, V lost 6 bases, and 7 bases had no gene match. The germline gives CDR1 KGHDR, CDR2 SFDVKD. CDR3 coding DNA: TGTGCCACCAGTTCTCGGGACAGCCCCTCTGGGGCCAACGTCCTGACTTTC. This translates into CATSSRDSPSGANVLTF.

The sample holds a few counts of this clonotype. The chain joins TRBV6-6 to TRBJ1-1, with 9 nucleotides matching TRBD1. The junction had 8 bases not matched to a gene; V was cut back by 2 bases and J by 7 bases. The germline CDR1 and CDR2 sequences are MNHNY and SVGAGI (reference sequence). The CDR3 runs to 15 residues. The CDR3 is CASSYTTGGKIEAFF. CDR3 nucleotide sequence: TGTGCCAGCAGTTACACGACAGGGGGGAAGATTGAAGCTTTCTTT.

The V gene is TRBV5-5, the J gene TRBJ1-2; 7 bases map to TRBD1. CDR1 is SGHKS, CDR2 YYEKEE, per germline (reference sequence). The V gene end was trimmed by 1 base and the J gene end by 8 bases; junction bases not matched to a gene: 2. The CDR3 has 12 amino acids. The CDR3 loop is CASSLSGGGYTF. The CDR3 DNA is TGTGCCAGCAGCTTGTCAGGGGGAGGCTACACCTTC.

V usage is TRBV7-6 and J usage is TRBJ2-7; TRBD1 is a possible D gene (6 bases). V lost 1 base and J lost 0, with 25 bases in between. CDR1 SGHVS and CDR2 FNYEAQ come from the germline V gene. The length of the CDR3 is 20 residues. The CDR3 DNA reads TGTGCCAGCAGCTTAGGTAGCCAGGGGCCCATACAAACGGGCTCCTACGAGCAGTACTTC. Translated, it gives CASSLGSQGPIQTGSYEQYF.

The chain combines TRBV9 with TRBJ1-2; 7 bases line up with TRBD1. From germline, CDR1 is SGDLS and CDR2 YYNGEE. The CDR3 contains 15 residues. The junction had 3 bases not matched to a gene; V was cut back by 0 bases and J by 1 base. CDR3 nucleotides: TGTGCCAGCAGCGTAGAGAACAGGGGTAACTATGGCTACACCTTC. Its translation: CASSVENRGNYGYTF.

This clonotype has a handful of counts. This chain joins TRBV27 and TRBJ2-4; tentative D call: TRBD2 (5 bases). The V end was cut by 4 bases, the J end by 8 bases, with 21 bases between. The length of the CDR3 is 16 residues. The germline gives CDR1 MNHEY, CDR2 SMNVEV (reference sequence). The CDR3 sequence: CASSSTQASRGDIQYF. CDR3 bases: TGTGCCAGCAGTTCCACCCAGGCTAGCCGGGGAGACATTCAGTACTTC.

This clonotype occurred many times. The junction departs from germline at one end; a sequencing error may be responsible. The chain recombines TRBV7-7 with TRBJ2-3; D remains unclear. The CDR3 length is 14 residues. The germline V gene has CDR1 SSHAT and CDR2 FNYEAQ (reference sequence). In nucleotides, the CDR3 is TGTGCTAGCAGCTCGACCGCCCGGCCGGATACGCAGTATTTT. It encodes CASSSTARPDTQYF.

This clonotype was picked up a small number of times. The chain is built from TRBV20-1 and TRBJ1-6; 8 bases fit TRBD1. Germline V lookup: CDR1 DFQATT, CDR2 SNEGSKA (reference sequence). V shed 3 bases, J shed 6 bases, and the junction held 1 base outside the gene matches. The CDR3 extends over 13 amino acids. The CDR3 bases are TGCAGTGCTAGGACAGGGGTTAATTCACCCCTCCACTTT. It specifies CSARTGVNSPLHF.

This sequence joins TRBV6-5 and TRBJ1-5, with D maybe TRBD1 (6 bases). The CDR3 has 13 amino acids. Germline V CDR1 and CDR2: MNHEY, SVGAGI. V lost 6 bases and J lost 4, with 10 bases in between. In nucleotides, the CDR3 is TGTGCCAGCAGCCGGACAGAGAATCAGCCCCAGCATTTT. The encoded protein is CASSRTENQPQHF.

This clonotype was picked up a small number of times. This chain connects TRBV20-1 to TRBJ1-1; D is unresolved. V was shortened by 3 bases and J by 11 bases, with 7 bases between the two germline ends. The germline CDR1 and CDR2 sequences are DFQATT and SNEGSKA (reference sequence). The CDR3 totals 9 residues. The DNA for the CDR3 is TGCAGTGCTAGCGAGAGGGCTTTCTTT. Translated: CSASERAFF.

DNA of the CDR3: TGTGCCACCAGTGATGCGGCCGGGACAGGCATGTATGGCGAGCAGTACTTC. This sequence encodes CATSDAAGTGMYGEQYF. This sequence joins TRBV24-1 and TRBJ2-7; 8 bases agree with TRBD1. In germline, CDR1 is KGHDR, CDR2 SFDVKD. CDR3 length: 17 amino acids. With V trimmed by 3 bases and J by 6 bases, 15 bases remained unmatched.

This clonotype has a handful of counts. The chain links TRBV5-5 to TRBJ1-2, with 7 positions matching TRBD1. The V and J ends lost 4 bases and 8 bases, in that order; junction bases with no gene match: 11. The germline V gene has CDR1 SGHKS and CDR2 YYEKEE (reference sequence). This CDR3 spans 14 amino acids. The CDR3, as DNA: TGTGCCAGCAGCCGCAACAGGGGTGATGGCGGCTACACCTTC. Residues: CASSRNRGDGGYTF.

This clonotype was seen more than once but under ten times. This sequence joins TRBV20-1 and TRBJ1-1, with 7 bases that match TRBD1. The CDR3 spans 13 residues. With 3 bases clipped from V and 6 bases from J, the junction kept 7 bases outside the gene matches. The germline V gene encodes CDR1 DFQATT and CDR2 SNEGSKA (reference sequence). CDR3 DNA sequence: TGCAGTGCTAGCCCAGGGGGAAAGGCTGAAGCTTTCTTT. Amino acid sequence: CSASPGGKAEAFF.

In its sample, this clonotype was seen a few times. The chain couples TRBV30 to TRBJ2-2; D is uncertain. Per germline, CDR1 GTSNPN and CDR2 SVGIG (reference sequence). V shed 4 bases and J shed 3 bases, with 0 bases lying between them. The length of the CDR3 is 10 residues. CDR3 sequence reads: CAWNTGELFF. The CDR3 bases are TGTGCCTGGAACACCGGGGAGCTGTTTTTT.

This clonotype has only a few counts. The chain couples TRBV12-3 or TRBV12-4 to TRBJ2-1; TRBD2 matches at 14 bases. The CDR3 is made up of 13 amino acids. Trimming took 10 bases from V and 7 from J; bases not matched to a gene: 3. The CDR3 nucleotides are TGTGCCACTCGACTAGCGGGGGGGAATGAGCAGTTCTTC. Its protein is CATRLAGGNEQFF.

This clonotype has at least ten counts. The chain couples TRBV6-6 to TRBJ2-7; D is possibly TRBD1 (6 bases). This CDR3 contains 13 residues. Trimming pared 5 bases from V and 7 bases from J, leaving 15 bases between. The germline V gene has CDR1 MNHNY and CDR2 SVGAGI (reference sequence). In nucleotides, the CDR3 is TGTGCCAGCAGTCCCCCACAGGGCGGGGAGCAGTACTTC. Translated, it gives CASSPPQGGEQYF.

The rearrangement links TRBV11-3 to TRBJ2-5, with TRBD2 as a possible D gene (5 bases). With 5 bases removed from V and 5 bases from J, the gap between germline ends came to 15 bases. The CDR3 covers 14 residues. The V gene's germline CDR1 is SGHNT and CDR2 YENEEA. The CDR3 spells CASSRSAGGETQYF. The CDR3 DNA reads as TGTGCCAGCAGCCGTTCGGCAGGCGGGGAGACCCAGTACTTC. Full variable domain (remainder filled in from reference TRBV11-3 and TRBJ2-5): EAGVVQSPRYKIIEKKQPVAFWCNPISGHNTLYWYLQNLGQGPELLIRYENEEAVDDSQLPKDRFSAERLKGVDSTLKIQPAELGDSAVYLCASSRSAGGETQYFGPGTRLLVL.

The chain employs TRBV6-2 or TRBV6-3 and TRBJ2-1; D could derive from TRBD1 or TRBD2 (5 bases each). Germline CDR1 reads MNHEY; CDR2 reads SVGEGT. The CDR3 runs to 16 residues. Trimming removed 2 bases from V and 0 bases from J, with 11 bases in between. The CDR3 region has the DNA TGTGCCAGCAGTTACACCGGGGCCGGCTCCTACAATGAGCAGTTCTTC. It encodes CASSYTGAGSYNEQFF.